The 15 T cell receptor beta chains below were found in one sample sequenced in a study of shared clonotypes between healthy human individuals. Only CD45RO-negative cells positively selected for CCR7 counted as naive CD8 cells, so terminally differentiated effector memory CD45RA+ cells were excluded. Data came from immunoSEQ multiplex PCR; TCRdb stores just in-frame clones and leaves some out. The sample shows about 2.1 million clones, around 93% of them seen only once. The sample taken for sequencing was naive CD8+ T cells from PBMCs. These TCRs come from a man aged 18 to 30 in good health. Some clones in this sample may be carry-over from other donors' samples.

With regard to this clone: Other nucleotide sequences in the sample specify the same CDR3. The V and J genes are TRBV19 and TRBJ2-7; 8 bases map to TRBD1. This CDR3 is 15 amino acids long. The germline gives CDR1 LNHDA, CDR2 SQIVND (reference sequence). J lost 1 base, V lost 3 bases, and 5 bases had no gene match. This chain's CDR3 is CASSIGRGPSYEQYF. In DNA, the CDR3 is TGTGCCAGTAGTATCGGCAGGGGGCCTTCCTACGAGCAGTACTTC.

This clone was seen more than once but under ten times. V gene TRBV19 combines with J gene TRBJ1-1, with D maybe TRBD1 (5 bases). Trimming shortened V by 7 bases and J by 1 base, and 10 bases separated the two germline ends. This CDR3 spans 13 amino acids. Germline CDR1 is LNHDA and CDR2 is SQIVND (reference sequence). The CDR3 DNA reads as TGTGCCAGTAAGCTGGGGGAGAACACTGAAGCTTTCTTT. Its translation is CASKLGENTEAFF.

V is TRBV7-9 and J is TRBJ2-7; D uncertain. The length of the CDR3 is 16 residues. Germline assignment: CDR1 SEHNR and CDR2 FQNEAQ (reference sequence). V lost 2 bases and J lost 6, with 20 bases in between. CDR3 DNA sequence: TGTGCCAGCAGCTTACGAAAAGAGTCTCCCTCCCCCGAGCAGTACTTC. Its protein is CASSLRKESPSPEQYF.

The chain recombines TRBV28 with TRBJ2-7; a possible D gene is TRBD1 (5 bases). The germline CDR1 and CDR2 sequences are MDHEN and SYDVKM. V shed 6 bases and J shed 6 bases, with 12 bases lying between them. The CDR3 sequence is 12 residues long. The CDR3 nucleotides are TGTGCCAGCAGCCGGACATCTCTCGAGCAGTACTTC. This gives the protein CASSRTSLEQYF.

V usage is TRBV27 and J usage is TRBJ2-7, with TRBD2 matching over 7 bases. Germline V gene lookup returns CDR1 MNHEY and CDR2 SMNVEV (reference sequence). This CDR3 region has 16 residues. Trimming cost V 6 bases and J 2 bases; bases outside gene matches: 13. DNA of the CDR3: TGTGCCAGCAGGACGGTCTTTTCTGCGGGGGCCTACGAGCAGTACTTC. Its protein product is CASRTVFSAGAYEQYF.

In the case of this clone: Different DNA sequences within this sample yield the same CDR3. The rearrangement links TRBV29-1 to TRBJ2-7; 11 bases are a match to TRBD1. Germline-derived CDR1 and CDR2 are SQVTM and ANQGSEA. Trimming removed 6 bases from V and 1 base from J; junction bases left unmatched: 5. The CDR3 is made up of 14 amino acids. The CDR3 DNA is TGCAGCGTCGTCGGGACAGGGGGGTCCTACGAGCAGTACTTC. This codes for CSVVGTGGSYEQYF.

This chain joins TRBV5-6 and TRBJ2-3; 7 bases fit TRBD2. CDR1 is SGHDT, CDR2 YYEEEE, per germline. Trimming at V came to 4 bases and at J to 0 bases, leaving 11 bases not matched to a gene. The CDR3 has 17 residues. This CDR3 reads CASSGQRESRSTDTQYF. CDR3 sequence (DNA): TGTGCCAGCAGCGGCCAGCGGGAAAGCCGTAGCACAGATACGCAGTATTTT.

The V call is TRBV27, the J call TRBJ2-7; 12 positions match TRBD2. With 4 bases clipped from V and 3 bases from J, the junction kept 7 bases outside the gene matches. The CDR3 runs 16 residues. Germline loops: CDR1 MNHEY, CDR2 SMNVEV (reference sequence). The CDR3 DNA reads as TGTGCCAGCAGTTCAAGACTAGCGGGAGCCAACTACGAGCAGTACTTC. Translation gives CASSSRLAGANYEQYF.

The CDR3: CASSDGTSGAGELFF. The DNA for the CDR3 is TGTGCCAGCAGTGACGGGACTAGCGGGGCCGGGGAGCTGTTTTTT. The chain uses TRBV27 and TRBJ2-2; TRBD2 matches 13 bases. This CDR3 has 15 amino acids. The ends lost 5 bases at V and 6 bases at J; junction bases unmatched: 3. Germline loops: CDR1 MNHEY, CDR2 SMNVEV (reference sequence).

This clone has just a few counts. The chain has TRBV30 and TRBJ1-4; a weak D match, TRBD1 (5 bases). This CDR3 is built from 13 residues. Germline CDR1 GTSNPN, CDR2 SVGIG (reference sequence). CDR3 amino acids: CAGGLGRNEKLFF. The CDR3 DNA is TGTGCGGGAGGGTTGGGGCGTAATGAAAAACTGTTTTTT.

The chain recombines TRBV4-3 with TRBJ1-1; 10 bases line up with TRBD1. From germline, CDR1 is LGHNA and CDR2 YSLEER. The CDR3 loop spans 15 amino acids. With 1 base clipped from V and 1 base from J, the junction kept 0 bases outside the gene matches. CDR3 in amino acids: CASSQGTGGNTEAFF. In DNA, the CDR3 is TGCGCCAGCAGCCAAGGGACAGGGGGGAACACTGAAGCTTTCTTT.

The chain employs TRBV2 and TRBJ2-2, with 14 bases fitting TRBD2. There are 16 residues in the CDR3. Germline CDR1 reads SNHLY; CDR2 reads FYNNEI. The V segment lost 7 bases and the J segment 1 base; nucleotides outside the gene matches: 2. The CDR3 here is CASTGTSGRNTGELFF. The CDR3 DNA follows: TGTGCCAGCACTGGGACTAGCGGGAGGAACACCGGGGAGCTGTTTTTT.

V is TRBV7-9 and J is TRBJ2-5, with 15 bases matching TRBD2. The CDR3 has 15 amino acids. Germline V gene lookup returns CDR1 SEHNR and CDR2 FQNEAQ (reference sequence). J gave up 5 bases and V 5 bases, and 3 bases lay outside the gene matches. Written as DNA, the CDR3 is TGTGCCAGCAGCGGACTAGCGGGAGGGTTTGAGACCCAGTACTTC. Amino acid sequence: CASSGLAGGFETQYF.

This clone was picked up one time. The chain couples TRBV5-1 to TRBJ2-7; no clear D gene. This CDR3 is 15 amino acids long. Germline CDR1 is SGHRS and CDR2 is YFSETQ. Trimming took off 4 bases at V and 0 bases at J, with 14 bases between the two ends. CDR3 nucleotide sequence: TGCGCCAGCAGCAATCCGAGCGAAACCTCCTACGAGCAGTACTTC. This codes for CASSNPSETSYEQYF. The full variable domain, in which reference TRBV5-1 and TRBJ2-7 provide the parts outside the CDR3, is KAGVTQTPRYLIKTRGQQVTLSCSPISGHRSVSWYQQTPGQGLQFLFEYFSETQRNKGNFPGRFSGRQFSNSRSEMNVSTLELGDSALYLCASSNPSETSYEQYFGPGTRLTVT.

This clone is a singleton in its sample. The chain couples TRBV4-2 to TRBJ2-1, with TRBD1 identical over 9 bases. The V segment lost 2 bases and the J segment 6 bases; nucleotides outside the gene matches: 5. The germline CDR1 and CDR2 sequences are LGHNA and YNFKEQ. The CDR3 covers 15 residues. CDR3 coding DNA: TGTGCCAGCAGCCAAAGGACAGGGGTAGGCAATGAGCAGTTCTTC. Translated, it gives CASSQRTGVGNEQFF.